This T cell receptor (beta chain) was sequenced during a study of blood T cell repertoires in COVID-19. Trimming took 7 bases from V and 7 from J; bases not matched to a gene: 11. There are 16 residues in the CDR3. Germline CDR1 SQVTM, CDR2 ANQGSEA. The data were produced by immunoSEQ multiplex PCR, yet TCRdb's version contains in-frame clones alone and is incomplete. The data contain 70,000 to 85,000 clones, about 88% of them singletons. Sequencing input: peripheral blood. V usage is TRBV29-1 and J usage is TRBJ2-1; 15 nucleotides match TRBD2. This clonotype was obtained from a man aged 65-85 years with active or convalescent COVID-19. The CDR3 sequence: CSATGIGTSGGNEQFF. The CDR3 DNA sequence: TGCAGCGCCACGGGGATCGGGACTAGCGGGGGGAATGAGCAGTTCTTC.